This T cell receptor beta chain was sequenced for a study of T-cell reconstitution after alpha-beta-depleted transplantation in children. The TCRbeta library was prepared with unique molecular identifiers. TCRdb ran MiXCR on the PCR reads and lists one entry per CDR3 protein. The sample lists 800,000 to 1,000,000 distinct CDR3 sequences, about 26% occurring once. Study-level findings and limits: Reportedly, roughly two months post-transplant, alpha-beta T cells arose from several hundred expanded graft clones.

The CDR3 runs to 14 residues. The V end lost 4 bases, the J end lost 13 bases, and 21 bases lay between the germline ends. Germline V gene sequence: CDR1 SGHRS, CDR2 YFSETQ. As for this clonotype: Its antigen is still unknown.

Source: PBMCs, mostly from graft donor cells, taken 360 days after TCRalphabeta/CD19-depleted stem cell transplant. The J gene is TRBJ2-1, the V gene TRBV5-1; D is possibly TRBD2 (5 bases). This clonotype was sampled from a boy under two years old who had a stem cell transplant for SCID, so the T cells may come from the graft donor. The CDR3 DNA reads as TGCGCCAGCAGCACCCGCGGGCCGGCCCTTGGACAGTTCTTC. Its protein product is CASSTRGPALGQFF.